Listed below are T cell receptor beta chains from one sample, sequenced in a study of blood T cell repertoires in COVID-19. Sequencing was performed with immunoSEQ multiplex PCR; in TCRdb, only in-frame clones are kept and a portion is missing. The data contain 93,000 or so clones, around 88% of them singletons. What was sequenced was peripheral blood. The receptor source for this set is a human donor in a cohort sampled during active COVID-19. Both conserved end residues are part of each CDR3. A D gene is named only where the DNA matches it firmly. Expanded clones are given a class, and other clones once, few, many or no size at all.

>TRBV5-5|.|.|TRBJ2-1
CASSLASRSSYNEQFF
TGTGCCAGCAGCTTGGCTAGCCGGAGCTCCTACAATGAGCAGTTCTTC
>TRBV4-1|.|.|TRBJ2-7
CASSQQAGPYEQYF
TGCGCCAGCAGCCAACAGGCGGGGCCGTACGAGCAGTACTTC
>TRBV7-9|few|.|TRBJ1-2
CASERGQLLLGGYTF
TGTGCCAGCGAAAGAGGGCAGCTTCTTCTTGGGGGCTACACCTTC
>TRBV29-1|once|.|TRBJ1-2
CSVEDRQYYGYTF
TGCAGCGTTGAAGACAGGCAGTACTATGGCTACACCTTC
>TRBV5-1|.|TRBD2|TRBJ2-3
CASIQTGTSGAADTQYF
TGCGCCAGCATCCAAACCGGGACTAGCGGGGCCGCAGATACGCAGTATTTT
>TRBV6-2/TRBV6-3|.|.|TRBJ1-2
CASSYSDGYTF
TGTGCCAGCAGTTATAGCGATGGCTACACCTTC
>TRBV9|.|.|TRBJ1-5
CASSVGQDQPQHF
TGTGCCAGCAGCGTAGGCCAGGATCAGCCCCAGCATTTT
>TRBV7-3|.|.|TRBJ2-1
CASSLISGTDNEQFF
TGTGCCAGCAGCTTAATAAGCGGAACAGACAATGAGCAGTTCTTC
>TRBV20-1|.|.|TRBJ1-3
CSARPVSTIYF
TGCAGTGCTAGGCCCGTTAGCACCATATATTTT
>TRBV5-6|.|.|TRBJ2-7
CASSLGASYEQYF
TGTGCCAGCAGCTTGGGGGCTTCCTACGAGCAGTACTTC
>TRBV19|.|TRBD1|TRBJ1-1
CASSKASGQALNTEAFF
TGTGCCAGTAGCAAAGCCTCGGGACAGGCTTTGAACACTGAAGCTTTCTTT
>TRBV27|once|.|TRBJ2-7
CASSLWRGGSYEQYF
TGTGCCAGCAGTTTGTGGAGAGGAGGGTCCTACGAGCAGTACTTC
>TRBV27|.|TRBD1|TRBJ2-7
CASSLSNRGHEQYF
TGTGCCAGCAGTTTAAGTAACAGGGGGCACGAGCAGTACTTC
>TRBV28|.|.|TRBJ1-2
CASRAGPTYGYTF
TGTGCCAGTAGGGCAGGGCCGACCTATGGCTACACCTTC
>TRBV15|.|.|TRBJ1-5
CATSRAPGSELNQPQHF
TGTGCCACCAGCAGAGCACCAGGGTCTGAGCTCAATCAGCCCCAGCATTTT
>TRBV9|.|TRBD1|TRBJ2-2
CASRDPGQGNTGELFF
TGTGCCAGCAGAGATCCGGGACAGGGGAACACCGGGGAGCTGTTTTTT
>TRBV7-2|.|TRBD2|TRBJ2-7
CASSRGAGGAYEQYF
TGTGCCAGCAGCAGGGGGGCGGGGGGGGCCTACGAGCAGTACTTC